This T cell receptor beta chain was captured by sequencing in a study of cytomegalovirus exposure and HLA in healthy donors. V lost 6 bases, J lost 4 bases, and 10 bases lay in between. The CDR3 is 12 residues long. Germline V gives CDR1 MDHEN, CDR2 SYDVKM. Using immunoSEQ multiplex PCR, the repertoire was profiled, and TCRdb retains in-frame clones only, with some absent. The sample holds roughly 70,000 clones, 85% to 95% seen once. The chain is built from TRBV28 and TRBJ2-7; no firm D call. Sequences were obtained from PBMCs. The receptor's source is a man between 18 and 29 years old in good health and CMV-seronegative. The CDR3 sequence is CASSPLFYEQYF. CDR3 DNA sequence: TGTGCCAGCAGCCCCCTCTTTTACGAGCAGTACTTC.